This paragraph reports one TCR beta chain. Its specificity is unknown. Data came from immunoSEQ multiplex PCR; TCRdb stores just in-frame clones and leaves some out. The repertoire includes around 140,000 clones, roughly 88% of them detected once, and 1% to 1.4% sits in the top ten. These data originate in a study of T cell responses to AZD1222 COVID-19 vaccine. Notes on the study in general: Most donors were white British, females outnumbered males, and clonal diversity was possibly underestimated. Spike-specific TCR breadth rose after two AZD1222 doses, and depth rose as well. Nearly half of unique spike-specific TCRs reportedly avoided B.1.351 and B.1.1.7 mutated regions.

This CDR3 comprises 15 residues. Germline CDR1 WSHSY, CDR2 SAAADI. Trimming removed 2 bases at V and 3 bases at J, with 13 bases between. Doses given second, at about 4 or about 12 weeks, were pooled. This clonotype was sampled from an adult who received the AZD1222 COVID-19 vaccine. The specimen comprised peripheral blood, sampled 28 days after the second AZD1222 dose. This sequence joins TRBV10-2 and TRBJ1-2, with a weak D call TRBD1 (6 bases). The CDR3 bases are TGCGCCAGCAGTGAGATCCCCGCAGGGGACTATGGCTACACCTTC. Translation gives CASSEIPAGDYGYTF.